These 5 T cell receptor beta chains share one sample of origin, sequenced in a study of beta chain features in type 1 diabetes. Findings and caveats of the study: The study found moderately but significantly shorter TCRB CDR3s in all four CD4+ subsets of Type 1 diabetes patients.

Every bit of the isolated RNA underwent reverse transcription, so sequencing read expressed TCRB transcripts. The repertoire was sequenced with immunoSEQ multiplex PCR; TCRdb's copy has only in-frame clones and lacks some. The data hold 680,000 or so clones, with 10% to 15% observed a single time. These TCRs' antigens remain unknown. Sequencing input: naive CD4+ T cells from blood. The receptors come from a man aged 18 to 30 with type 1 diabetes.

The rearrangement links TRBV6-5 to TRBJ2-2, with D unclear. CDR1 is MNHEY and CDR2 is SVGAGI in the germline V gene. CDR3 length: 13 amino acids. V lost 11 bases and J 0 bases, leaving 10 bases between the germline ends. This CDR3 reads CAAAWTNTGELFF. The CDR3 nucleotides read TGTGCCGCGGCCTGGACGAACACCGGGGAGCTGTTTTTT.

This clone was counted a few times. The chain uses TRBV9 and TRBJ1-2; D is perhaps TRBD1 (5 bases). The germline gives CDR1 SGDLS, CDR2 YYNGEE. Trimming pared 1 base from V and 5 bases from J, leaving 15 bases between. The CDR3 loop spans 15 amino acids. Here the CDR3 DNA reads TGTGCCAGCAGCGTATCAGGGAGCGAAATTTATGGCTACACCTTC. Translating gives CASSVSGSEIYGYTF.

The CDR3 reads CASSVGTPGNQPQHF. CDR3 DNA: TGTGCCTCCTCCGTGGGCACCCCGGGCAATCAGCCCCAGCATTTT. The genes are TRBV30 and TRBJ1-5; D remains unclear. Germline loops: CDR1 GTSNPN, CDR2 SVGIG (reference sequence). Deletions cut 7 bases from V and 2 bases from J, with 18 bases between. This CDR3 is 15 amino acids long.

The V and J genes are TRBV10-2 and TRBJ1-1, with D unclear. The CDR3 loop spans 14 amino acids. The germline V gene has CDR1 WSHSY and CDR2 SAAADI. V lost 2 bases and J 1 base, leaving 8 bases between the germline ends. CDR3 sequence reads: CASSEAVRNTEAFF. The CDR3 DNA sequence: TGCGCCAGCAGTGAGGCGGTACGGAACACTGAAGCTTTCTTT.

V is TRBV5-6 and J is TRBJ2-3; weak D call: TRBD1 (6 bases). In germline, CDR1 is SGHDT, CDR2 YYEEEE. V was clipped by 2 bases and J by 0 bases, with 13 bases between them. The CDR3 contains 16 residues. This chain's CDR3 is CASSFRGLSSTDTQYF. The CDR3 DNA reads as TGTGCCAGCAGCTTCAGGGGATTATCTAGCACAGATACGCAGTATTTT.